The rows below give T cell receptor beta chains drawn from one sample of a study of blood T cell repertoires in COVID-19. Data came from immunoSEQ multiplex PCR; TCRdb stores just in-frame clones and leaves some out. The sample lists 250,000 to 300,000 clones, 85% to 90% occurring once. Sequenced: peripheral blood. Receptors originate from a man younger than 35 with active or convalescent COVID-19. The CDR3 runs from the conserved cysteine through the conserved F or W. The order of the fields is clone size, D gene, V gene, J gene, CDR3 DNA, CDR3 protein. A D gene is named only where the DNA matches it firmly. Size values are once, few and many counts, or a class for expanded clones, and some rows have none.

clone size: NA; D gene: NA; V gene: TRBV5-1; J gene: TRBJ2-5; CDR3 DNA: TGCGCCAGCAGCTTCGGCCAAGAGACCCAGTACTTC; CDR3 protein: CASSFGQETQYF
clone size: NA; D gene: TRBD1; V gene: TRBV29-1; J gene: TRBJ2-1; CDR3 DNA: TGCAGCGTGCAGGGGGATACGGGCAATGAGCAGTTCTTC; CDR3 protein: CSVQGDTGNEQFF
clone size: NA; D gene: TRBD1; V gene: TRBV18; J gene: TRBJ1-2; CDR3 DNA: TGTGCCAGCTCACCACCTAGCGGACAGGACAACTATGGCTACACCTTC; CDR3 protein: CASSPPSGQDNYGYTF
clone size: NA; D gene: TRBD2; V gene: TRBV2; J gene: TRBJ2-2; CDR3 DNA: TGTGCCAGCACCGATCAGGGGACTAGTAACACCGGGGAGCTGTTTTTT; CDR3 protein: CASTDQGTSNTGELFF
clone size: NA; D gene: TRBD2; V gene: TRBV7-9; J gene: TRBJ2-3; CDR3 DNA: TGTGCCAGCAGCGCCCTAGCGGATAGCACAGATACGCAGTATTTT; CDR3 protein: CASSALADSTDTQYF
clone size: NA; D gene: TRBD2; V gene: TRBV10-3; J gene: TRBJ2-1; CDR3 DNA: TGTGCCACCCACACTAGCGGTCTCTCCTACAATGAGCAGTTCTTC; CDR3 protein: CATHTSGLSYNEQFF
clone size: NA; D gene: TRBD2; V gene: TRBV4-2; J gene: TRBJ2-7; CDR3 DNA: TGTGCCAGCAGCCAAGATCTAACTAGCGGCTACGAGCAGTACTTC; CDR3 protein: CASSQDLTSGYEQYF
clone size: NA; D gene: TRBD1; V gene: TRBV9; J gene: TRBJ1-3; CDR3 DNA: TGTGCCAGCAGCGGGTTGGACAGGCGTAGCTCTGGAAACACCATATATTTT; CDR3 protein: CASSGLDRRSSGNTIYF
clone size: NA; D gene: NA; V gene: TRBV7-6; J gene: TRBJ2-7; CDR3 DNA: TGTGCCAGCAGCTTAGGAGGTTCTGCCTACGAGCAGTACTTC; CDR3 protein: CASSLGGSAYEQYF
clone size: NA; D gene: TRBD2; V gene: TRBV5-1; J gene: TRBJ2-3; CDR3 DNA: TGCGCCAGCAGCTTGGCAGCGGGGTCCACAGATACGCAGTATTTT; CDR3 protein: CASSLAAGSTDTQYF
clone size: NA; D gene: TRBD1; V gene: TRBV15; J gene: TRBJ1-4; CDR3 DNA: TGTGCCACCAGCAGAGGACAGGACAGGGGTATAATGAAAAAACTGTTTTTT; CDR3 protein: CATSRGQDRGIMKKLFF
clone size: NA; D gene: NA; V gene: TRBV19; J gene: TRBJ1-2; CDR3 DNA: TGTGCCAGTAGCGGCAGGGATCCCAACTATGGCTACACCTTC; CDR3 protein: CASSGRDPNYGYTF
clone size: NA; D gene: NA; V gene: TRBV7-8; J gene: TRBJ2-2; CDR3 DNA: TGTGCCAGCAGCTTATTAGGGGAATTTGGCGGGGTCACCGGGGAGCTGTTTTTT; CDR3 protein: CASSLLGEFGGVTGELFF
clone size: NA; D gene: TRBD2; V gene: TRBV9; J gene: TRBJ2-5; CDR3 DNA: TGTGCCAGCAGCGTAGGAGGGACTAGCGGGAAAGAGACCCAGTACTTC; CDR3 protein: CASSVGGTSGKETQYF
clone size: NA; D gene: NA; V gene: TRBV15; J gene: TRBJ1-4; CDR3 DNA: TGTGCCACCAGCAGAGATACCGGGAATGAAAAACTGTTTTTT; CDR3 protein: CATSRDTGNEKLFF
clone size: NA; D gene: TRBD2; V gene: TRBV7-8; J gene: TRBJ2-4; CDR3 DNA: TGTGCCAGCAGCTCCCCGGGACTAGCGTCACTAGCCAAAAACATTCAGTACTTC; CDR3 protein: CASSSPGLASLAKNIQYF
clone size: once; D gene: TRBD1; V gene: TRBV27; J gene: TRBJ2-5; CDR3 DNA: TGTGCCAGCAGCCAAAGACAGGGGGTGACCCAGTACTTC; CDR3 protein: CASSQRQGVTQYF
clone size: NA; D gene: NA; V gene: TRBV5-1; J gene: TRBJ1-3; CDR3 DNA: TGCGCCAGCAGCTTGGGTCTGGGAGTCTCTGGAAACACCATATATTTT; CDR3 protein: CASSLGLGVSGNTIYF
clone size: NA; D gene: TRBD1; V gene: TRBV30; J gene: TRBJ1-1; CDR3 DNA: TGTGCCTGGAGTGTGTACAGGGGGCCAAACACTGAAGCTTTCTTT; CDR3 protein: CAWSVYRGPNTEAFF
clone size: NA; D gene: NA; V gene: TRBV4-2; J gene: TRBJ2-3; CDR3 DNA: TGTGCCAGCAGCCAAGATCTCCCATACGGGCAGTATTTT; CDR3 protein: CASSQDLPYGQYF
clone size: NA; D gene: NA; V gene: TRBV20-1; J gene: TRBJ2-5; CDR3 DNA: TGCAGTGCTAGTAGGTTGGAACGCCCTAGGGAGACCCAGTACTTC; CDR3 protein: CSASRLERPRETQYF
clone size: NA; D gene: NA; V gene: TRBV19; J gene: TRBJ2-1; CDR3 DNA: TGTGCCAGTAGTATGTACTACCCACCGACCAATGAGCAGTTCTTC; CDR3 protein: CASSMYYPPTNEQFF
clone size: NA; D gene: NA; V gene: TRBV30; J gene: TRBJ1-2; CDR3 DNA: TGTGCCTGGATTGGCCCGGGGGTATACAACTATGGCTACACCTTC; CDR3 protein: CAWIGPGVYNYGYTF
clone size: NA; D gene: NA; V gene: TRBV6-5; J gene: TRBJ2-5; CDR3 DNA: TGTGCCAGCAGTTACTGGGGAGCCAACCCCGGGGAGACCCAGTACTTC; CDR3 protein: CASSYWGANPGETQYF
clone size: NA; D gene: NA; V gene: TRBV29-1; J gene: TRBJ1-2; CDR3 DNA: TGCAGCGTTGAAGGGGCCGGCTATGGCTACACCTTC; CDR3 protein: CSVEGAGYGYTF
clone size: NA; D gene: NA; V gene: TRBV24-1; J gene: TRBJ2-2; CDR3 DNA: TGTGCCACCGACGGGGACACCGGGGAGCTGTTTTTT; CDR3 protein: CATDGDTGELFF
clone size: NA; D gene: TRBD1; V gene: TRBV4-3; J gene: TRBJ1-2; CDR3 DNA: TGCGCCAGCAGCCATCTAACCGGGACAGCGTATAACTATGGCTACACCTTC; CDR3 protein: CASSHLTGTAYNYGYTF
clone size: NA; D gene: NA; V gene: TRBV28; J gene: TRBJ2-2; CDR3 DNA: TGTGCCAGCAGTTTGTCCCCAGGGTCGGGCACCGGGGAGCTGTTTTTT; CDR3 protein: CASSLSPGSGTGELFF
clone size: NA; D gene: NA; V gene: TRBV5-1; J gene: TRBJ1-2; CDR3 DNA: TGCGCCAGCAGCGCCGCGGGAGGGATCGGCTACACCTTC; CDR3 protein: CASSAAGGIGYTF
clone size: NA; D gene: TRBD2; V gene: TRBV9; J gene: TRBJ2-7; CDR3 DNA: TGTGCCAGCAGCGTGGGACTAGCGGACTACTACGAGCAGTACTTC; CDR3 protein: CASSVGLADYYEQYF
clone size: NA; D gene: NA; V gene: TRBV29-1; J gene: TRBJ1-2; CDR3 DNA: TGCAGCGTTGAAGATGGGAGTACCTATGGCTACACCTTC; CDR3 protein: CSVEDGSTYGYTF
clone size: NA; D gene: TRBD2; V gene: TRBV2; J gene: TRBJ2-7; CDR3 DNA: TGTGCCAGCAGGGGCCTCGCTAGCGGTGCCTCCTACGAGCAGTACTTC; CDR3 protein: CASRGLASGASYEQYF
clone size: NA; D gene: TRBD2; V gene: TRBV24-1; J gene: TRBJ2-3; CDR3 DNA: TGTGCCACCAGTGCCCCTCCGGGACTAGCGGGAGTCTCTAGCACAGATACGCAGTATTTT; CDR3 protein: CATSAPPGLAGVSSTDTQYF
clone size: NA; D gene: NA; V gene: TRBV5-5; J gene: TRBJ1-1; CDR3 DNA: TGTGCCAGCAGCTTGGGCCCCAGGGGAGGGACTGAAGCTTTCTTT; CDR3 protein: CASSLGPRGGTEAFF
clone size: NA; D gene: TRBD1; V gene: TRBV18; J gene: TRBJ1-1; CDR3 DNA: TGTGCCAGCTCACTTACGGACAGGGCATCTGAAGCTTTCTTT; CDR3 protein: CASSLTDRASEAFF
clone size: NA; D gene: NA; V gene: TRBV24-1; J gene: TRBJ2-3; CDR3 DNA: TGTGCCACCAGTGACCGGGGAAAGGACTGGTACACAGATACGCAGTATTTT; CDR3 protein: CATSDRGKDWYTDTQYF
clone size: NA; D gene: NA; V gene: TRBV5-1; J gene: TRBJ2-7; CDR3 DNA: TGCGCCAGCAGCCTACCTCGGGTTTCGGGCTACGAGCAGTACTTC; CDR3 protein: CASSLPRVSGYEQYF
clone size: NA; D gene: TRBD2; V gene: TRBV29-1; J gene: TRBJ2-1; CDR3 DNA: TGCAGCGTTGACCACATAGCGGGGGTGTTAGGCGATGAGCAGTTCTTC; CDR3 protein: CSVDHIAGVLGDEQFF
clone size: NA; D gene: NA; V gene: TRBV4-3; J gene: TRBJ2-1; CDR3 DNA: TGCGCCAGCAGCCGAACGAGAATAAGCCAGGAAGACAATGAGCAGTTCTTC; CDR3 protein: CASSRTRISQEDNEQFF
clone size: NA; D gene: TRBD1; V gene: TRBV5-4; J gene: TRBJ2-1; CDR3 DNA: TGTGCCAGCAGCTTGTTGAGTTATGGGACAGGGATCAATGAGCAGTTCTTC; CDR3 protein: CASSLLSYGTGINEQFF
clone size: NA; D gene: NA; V gene: TRBV10-3; J gene: TRBJ2-7; CDR3 DNA: TGTGCCATCACTGGGCAGTCCAAGCTCGAGCAGTACTTC; CDR3 protein: CAITGQSKLEQYF
clone size: few; D gene: TRBD2; V gene: TRBV2; J gene: TRBJ2-2; CDR3 DNA: TGTGCCAGATCCTCGGGGGGGCCAATCGGGGAGCTGTTTTTT; CDR3 protein: CARSSGGPIGELFF
clone size: NA; D gene: TRBD2; V gene: TRBV5-6; J gene: TRBJ2-7; CDR3 DNA: TGTGCCAGCAGCCGCGGTACTAGCGGCTACGAGCAGTACTTC; CDR3 protein: CASSRGTSGYEQYF
clone size: once; D gene: NA; V gene: TRBV10-3; J gene: TRBJ1-2; CDR3 DNA: TGTGCCATCAGTGAGTCCCGCGACACCTACACCTTC; CDR3 protein: CAISESRDTYTF
clone size: NA; D gene: TRBD1; V gene: TRBV29-1; J gene: TRBJ1-2; CDR3 DNA: TGCAGCAAATACTACGAGGGACAGGGATTTGGCTACACCTTC; CDR3 protein: CSKYYEGQGFGYTF
clone size: NA; D gene: TRBD1; V gene: TRBV4-1; J gene: TRBJ1-2; CDR3 DNA: TGCGCCAGCAGCCCCGAGGGGGGACAGAACTATGGCTACACCTTC; CDR3 protein: CASSPEGGQNYGYTF
clone size: NA; D gene: NA; V gene: TRBV24-1; J gene: TRBJ1-1; CDR3 DNA: TGTGCCACCAGTGATGCCCAGGGCCACACTGAAGCTTTCTTT; CDR3 protein: CATSDAQGHTEAFF
clone size: few; D gene: NA; V gene: TRBV5-8; J gene: TRBJ2-6; CDR3 DNA: TGTGCCAGCAGCTTGCACACCTCTGGGGCCAACGTCCTGACTTTC; CDR3 protein: CASSLHTSGANVLTF
clone size: NA; D gene: NA; V gene: TRBV28; J gene: TRBJ1-2; CDR3 DNA: TGTGCCAGCAGTACCCCGGCAGGGGAAATTATCGGCTACACCTTC; CDR3 protein: CASSTPAGEIIGYTF
clone size: NA; D gene: TRBD1; V gene: TRBV29-1; J gene: TRBJ2-5; CDR3 DNA: TGCAGCGTGTCCGGGACAGGGGGAGAGACCCAGTACTTC; CDR3 protein: CSVSGTGGETQYF
clone size: NA; D gene: TRBD2; V gene: TRBV30; J gene: TRBJ2-3; CDR3 DNA: TGTGCCTGGGGACTAGCGGGAGGGTCCACGCAGTATTTT; CDR3 protein: CAWGLAGGSTQYF
clone size: once; D gene: NA; V gene: TRBV4-2; J gene: TRBJ2-7; CDR3 DNA: TGTGCCAGCAGCCCCTCCGGGGGTTCCGACGAGCAGTACTTC; CDR3 protein: CASSPSGGSDEQYF
clone size: NA; D gene: TRBD2; V gene: TRBV7-9; J gene: TRBJ2-7; CDR3 DNA: TGTGCCAGCAGCTTAGTGGGGGGGACCTACGAGCAGTACTTC; CDR3 protein: CASSLVGGTYEQYF
clone size: NA; D gene: NA; V gene: TRBV27; J gene: TRBJ1-5; CDR3 DNA: TGTGCCAGCAGTTTATCGGGGGCCTATCAGCCCCAGCATTTT; CDR3 protein: CASSLSGAYQPQHF